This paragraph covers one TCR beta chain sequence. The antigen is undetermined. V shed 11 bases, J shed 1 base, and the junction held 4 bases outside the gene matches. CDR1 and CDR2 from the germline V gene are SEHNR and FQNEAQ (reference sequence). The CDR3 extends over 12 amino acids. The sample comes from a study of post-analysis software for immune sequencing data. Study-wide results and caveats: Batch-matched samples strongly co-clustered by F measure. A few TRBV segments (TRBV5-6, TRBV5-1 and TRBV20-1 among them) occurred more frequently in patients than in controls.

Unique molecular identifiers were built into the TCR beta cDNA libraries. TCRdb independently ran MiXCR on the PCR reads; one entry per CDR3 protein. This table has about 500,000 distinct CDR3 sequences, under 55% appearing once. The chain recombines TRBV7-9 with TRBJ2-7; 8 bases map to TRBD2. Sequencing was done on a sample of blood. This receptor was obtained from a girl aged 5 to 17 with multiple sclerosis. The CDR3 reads CAAASGSYEQYF. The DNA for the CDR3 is TGTGCCGCGGCTAGCGGGTCCTACGAGCAGTACTTC.